Listed here are 22 T cell receptor beta chains from one sample, sequenced in a study of cytomegalovirus exposure and HLA in healthy donors. The PCR contained 60 Vbeta and 13 Jbeta primers. Profiling relied on immunoSEQ multiplex PCR, and the TCRdb table lists in-frame clones only, not all of them. The sample shows approximately 150,000 clones, approximately 80% of them seen only once. Material for sequencing was PBMCs. The receptors originated from a woman aged 40 to 50 in good health and CMV-seronegative.

The chain links TRBV21-1 to TRBJ2-7; the table's TRBD1 call for D was not verified on the DNA. TRBV21-1 counts as a pseudogene. This CDR3 spans 18 amino acids. CDR3 in DNA: TGTGCCAGCAGCAAACTGGCTATAAACAGGGGGAAGGGATCCGAGCAGTACTTC. Translated: CASSKLAINRGKGSEQYF.

The chain employs TRBV6-6 and TRBJ2-2; D gene uncertain. CDR3 length: 15 amino acids. Per the germline V gene, CDR1 is MNHNY and CDR2 is SVGAGI (reference sequence). V shed 6 bases and J shed 1 base, with 12 bases lying between them. CDR3 region: CASRPAGWNTGELFF. The CDR3, as DNA: TGTGCCAGCAGGCCCGCCGGGTGGAACACCGGGGAGCTGTTTTTT.

The chain recombines TRBV28 with TRBJ1-4, with 8 bases that match TRBD1. CDR3 length: 16 residues. Germline-derived CDR1 and CDR2 are MDHEN and SYDVKM. V dropped 2 bases and J dropped 7; count of bases not matched to a gene: 9. The CDR3 is CASSLVGQGPGEKLFF. In DNA form, the CDR3 reads TGTGCCAGCAGTTTAGTCGGACAGGGCCCCGGTGAAAAACTGTTTTTT.

A few counts support this clone. V is TRBV28 and J is TRBJ2-1; TRBD1 matches at 7 bases. V lost 5 bases to trimming and J lost 8 bases; unmatched junction nucleotides: 21. Germline CDR1 MDHEN, CDR2 SYDVKM. The CDR3 sequence is 18 residues long. The CDR3 spells CASSLPTGYRIGIDEQFF. In DNA form, the CDR3 reads TGTGCCAGCAGTCTTCCGACAGGGTATAGGATAGGGATCGATGAGCAGTTCTTC.

The chain links TRBV10-3 to TRBJ1-2; TRBD1 matches 10 bases. CDR3 length: 16 residues. Trimming cost V 5 bases and J 4 bases; bases outside gene matches: 10. CDR1 ENHRY and CDR2 SYGVKD come from the germline V gene. CDR3 amino acids: CAISSTGGTSAYGYTF. DNA of the CDR3: TGTGCCATCAGTTCGACAGGGGGCACCTCGGCCTATGGCTACACCTTC.

This clone was observed a single time. V is TRBV18 and J is TRBJ1-1, with TRBD1 matching over 11 bases. V was pared by 3 bases and J by 4 bases, with 10 bases of the junction left unmatched. Germline V lookup: CDR1 KGHSH, CDR2 LQKENI. The CDR3 is 17 amino acids. This chain's CDR3 is CASSPDRTGGLGTEAFF. CDR3 DNA sequence: TGTGCCAGCTCACCTGATAGGACAGGGGGCTTGGGCACTGAAGCTTTCTTT.

This clone was seen more than once but under ten times. J is TRBJ1-1 and V is TRBV19, with TRBD1 matching 7 bases. J gave up 1 base and V 4 bases, and 6 bases lay outside the gene matches. The CDR3 is 15 amino acids. Germline loops: CDR1 LNHDA, CDR2 SQIVND (reference sequence). The CDR3 spells CASSTLRQGNTEAFF. Written as DNA, the CDR3 is TGTGCCAGTAGTACCCTGAGACAGGGGAACACTGAAGCTTTCTTT. Full variable domain (rest looked up from reference TRBV19 and TRBJ1-1): DGGITQSPKYLFRKEGQNVTLSCEQNLNHDAMYWYRQDPGQGLRLIYYSQIVNDFQKGDIAEGYSVSREKKESFPLTVTSAQKNPTAFYLCASSTLRQGNTEAFFGQGTRLTVV.

A remark on this clone: A junction end diverges from the germline sequence, so it may reflect a read error. In DNA, the CDR3 is TGCGCCAGCGGCCAAGATCGGGAAGCTGGAAACACCATATATTTT. Its protein product is CASGQDREAGNTIYF. The genes are TRBV4-1 and TRBJ1-3; D call uncertain. This CDR3 contains 15 residues. From germline, CDR1 is MGHRA and CDR2 YSYEKL.

Here the CDR3 reads CASSQDRGRSEKLFF. CDR3 nucleotides: TGCGCCAGCAGCCAGGACAGGGGGCGCAGTGAAAAACTGTTTTTT. The gene calls are TRBV4-1 and TRBJ1-4; 11 nucleotides match TRBD1. This CDR3 comprises 15 residues. Germline-derived CDR1 and CDR2 are MGHRA and YSYEKL. Trimming removed 3 bases from V and 7 bases from J; junction bases left unmatched: 4.

The chain carries TRBV5-1 and TRBJ2-5; D may be TRBD1 (5 bases). Trimming took off 4 bases at V and 2 bases at J, with 9 bases between the two ends. There are 13 residues in the CDR3. CDR1 and CDR2 (germline): SGHRS, YFSETQ. DNA of the CDR3: TGCGCCAGCAGCGGGGCGGTTCAAGAGACCCAGTACTTC. It encodes CASSGAVQETQYF.

This clone was detected only a few times. The rearrangement links TRBV5-6 to TRBJ1-1, with 8 nucleotides matching TRBD1. Germline V gives CDR1 SGHDT, CDR2 YYEEEE. V trimming: 4 bases; J trimming: 12 bases; junction bases outside the gene matches: 14. CDR3 size: 14 residues. The CDR3 is CASSTGTGLVETFF. In nucleotides, the CDR3 is TGTGCCAGCAGCACCGGGACAGGTTTGGTCGAAACTTTCTTT.

The rearrangement joins TRBV10-2 to TRBJ2-1, with TRBD1 matching 7 bases. The CDR3 consists of 14 residues. Germline V CDR1 and CDR2: WSHSY, SAAADI. V was clipped by 6 bases and J by 6 bases; unmatched bases: 8. CDR3 bases: TGCGCCAGCAGGAAGACAGGGCTCGGCAATGAGCAGTTCTTC. Translating it yields CASRKTGLGNEQFF.

This clone was counted between two and nine times. This rearrangement joins TRBV18 to TRBJ1-2; 10 bases line up with TRBD1. The CDR3 runs to 16 residues. J was trimmed by 7 bases and V by 5 bases; bases with no gene match: 13. The germline V gene has CDR1 KGHSH and CDR2 LQKENI. The DNA for the CDR3 is TGTGCCAGCTCATTTACCGGGACAGGGGATATACGTGGCTACACCTTC. This sequence encodes CASSFTGTGDIRGYTF.

This chain connects TRBV7-9 to TRBJ1-4; D ambiguous. This CDR3 region has 13 residues. Germline CDR1 is SEHNR and CDR2 is FQNEAQ (reference sequence). The V and J ends lost 8 bases and 4 bases respectively, with 11 bases between them. Written as DNA, the CDR3 is TGTGCCAGCGCCCGGGGTGTTAATGAAAAACTGTTTTTT. Translation gives CASARGVNEKLFF.

The table lists this clone with a count of one. The CDR3 DNA reads as TGCGCCAGCAGACTCACGGGACAGGGGCATCAGCCCCAGCATTTT. Encoded protein: CASRLTGQGHQPQHF. The V call is TRBV4-1, the J call TRBJ1-5; the match to TRBD1 covers 10 bases. CDR1 MGHRA and CDR2 YSYEKL come from the germline V gene. V was pared by 6 bases and J by 5 bases, with 7 bases of the junction left unmatched. This CDR3 region has 15 residues.

The rearrangement joins TRBV18 to TRBJ1-4; 8 bases align to TRBD1. Trimming cost V 0 bases and J 5 bases; bases outside gene matches: 2. Germline V gene data show CDR1 as KGHSH and CDR2 as LQKENI. CDR3 length equals 15 residues. CDR3 in amino acids: CASSPPTGGNEKLFF. The CDR3 DNA is TGTGCCAGCTCACCACCCACAGGGGGGAATGAAAAACTGTTTTTT.

The rearrangement joins TRBV18 to TRBJ2-7; no firm D call. V lost 2 bases and J 3 bases, leaving 11 bases between the germline ends. CDR3 length: 14 amino acids. The germline V gene has CDR1 KGHSH and CDR2 LQKENI. The CDR3 protein is CASSPSYTRYEQYF. The CDR3 region has the DNA TGTGCCAGCTCACCAAGTTACACCCGCTACGAGCAGTACTTC.

The rearrangement links TRBV4-1 to TRBJ2-7; 8 bases are a match to TRBD2. This CDR3 comprises 16 residues. The V gene end was trimmed by 0 bases and the J gene end by 0 bases; junction bases not matched to a gene: 4. The germline V gene has CDR1 MGHRA and CDR2 YSYEKL. CDR3 amino acids: CASSQDGRGASYEQYF. The CDR3, as DNA: TGCGCCAGCAGCCAAGACGGGCGGGGGGCCTCCTACGAGCAGTACTTC.

The table lists this clone with a count of one. Written as DNA, the CDR3 is TGTGCCAGCAGTTACTCACCCGGGTCTGGAAACACCATATATTTT. Translating it yields CASSYSPGSGNTIYF. V usage is TRBV6-5 and J usage is TRBJ1-3; no definite D call. Looked up from germline, CDR1 is MNHEY and CDR2 is SVGAGI. The CDR3 runs to 15 residues. Between the trimmed V and J ends, which lost 0 bases and 1 base, there was a span of 7 bases.

In this sample, this clone turned up once. The V gene is TRBV6-1, the J gene TRBJ2-7, with 7 nucleotides matching TRBD1. CDR1 MNHNS and CDR2 SASEGT come from the germline V gene. Trimming removed 7 bases from V and 4 bases from J; junction bases left unmatched: 7. The CDR3 is 13 amino acids. The CDR3 spells CASKTGTAYEQYF. CDR3 bases: TGTGCCAGCAAAACGGGGACAGCATACGAGCAGTACTTC.

This CDR3 is CASSTPDRPTYGYTF. The CDR3 DNA follows: TGTGCCAGTAGTACCCCGGACAGGCCGACCTATGGCTACACCTTC. The rearrangement uses TRBV19 and TRBJ1-2; 7 nucleotides match TRBD1. Germline lookup yields CDR1 LNHDA and CDR2 SQIVND (reference sequence). CDR3 size: 15 residues. Unmatched junction bases numbered 9, after V lost 4 bases and J lost 4 bases.

V usage is TRBV18 and J usage is TRBJ2-3, with D maybe TRBD2 (6 bases). V gave up 3 bases and J gave up 4 bases, with 14 bases separating them. CDR3 length: 15 amino acids. Germline V gene lookup returns CDR1 KGHSH and CDR2 LQKENI. The CDR3 region has the DNA TGTGCCAGCTCACCTCGGCAGGGAGGCTCAGATACGCAGTATTTT. This codes for CASSPRQGGSDTQYF.